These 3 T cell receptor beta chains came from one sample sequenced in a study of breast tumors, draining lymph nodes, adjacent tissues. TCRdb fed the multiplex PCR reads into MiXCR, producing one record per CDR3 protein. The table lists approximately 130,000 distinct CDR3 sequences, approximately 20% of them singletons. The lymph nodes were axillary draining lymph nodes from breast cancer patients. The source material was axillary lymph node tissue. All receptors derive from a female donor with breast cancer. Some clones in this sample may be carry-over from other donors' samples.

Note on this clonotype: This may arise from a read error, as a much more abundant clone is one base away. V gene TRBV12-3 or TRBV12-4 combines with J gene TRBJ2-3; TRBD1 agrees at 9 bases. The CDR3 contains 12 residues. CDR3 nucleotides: TGTGCCAGCAGAAGGACAGGGGATACGCAGTGTTTT. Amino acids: CASRRTGDTQCF.

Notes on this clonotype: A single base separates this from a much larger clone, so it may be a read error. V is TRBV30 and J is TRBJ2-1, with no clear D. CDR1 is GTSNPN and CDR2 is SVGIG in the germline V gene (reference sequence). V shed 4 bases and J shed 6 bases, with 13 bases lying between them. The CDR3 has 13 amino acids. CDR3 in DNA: TGTGCCTGGACCCCAAATAGAGGCAATGAGCAGTTCTTC. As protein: CAWTPNRGNEQFF.

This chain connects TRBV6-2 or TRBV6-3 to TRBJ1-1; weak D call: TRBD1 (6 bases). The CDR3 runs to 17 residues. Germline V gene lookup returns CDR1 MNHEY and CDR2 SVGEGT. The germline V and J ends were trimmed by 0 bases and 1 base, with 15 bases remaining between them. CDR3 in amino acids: CASSYSPQGTTNTEAFF. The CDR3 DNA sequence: TGTGCCAGCAGTTACTCGCCTCAGGGGACAACGAACACTGAAGCTTTCTTT.